The rows below give T cell receptor beta chains drawn from one sample of a study of blood T cell repertoires in COVID-19. Only in-frame clones appear in the TCRdb table, and some are missing; sequencing was by immunoSEQ multiplex PCR. The sample holds about 380,000 clones, roughly 85% seen once. Sequencing was carried out using peripheral blood. The source is a woman under 30 with acute or convalescent COVID-19. CDR3s include the opening cysteine and the closing phenylalanine or tryptophan. D genes are given only for firm matches. Only some rows state a clone size, as once, few, many or a class for expanded clones.

TRBJ1-3,TRBD1,TRBV28,NA,CASSLDRADTIYF
TRBJ2-7,TRBD2,TRBV6-5,NA,CASSLPAGEIYEQYF
TRBJ1-5,TRBD1,TRBV24-1,NA,CATSDSDRADNQPQHF
TRBJ1-2,NA,TRBV28,once,CASRRAGVNYGYTF
TRBJ1-2,NA,TRBV5-8,few,CAISSPNRTFPYGYTF
TRBJ2-1,TRBD2,TRBV29-1,NA,CSVQRALAGGSLYNEQFF
TRBJ2-7,TRBD1,TRBV9,NA,CASSVDPGQGADEQYF
TRBJ2-1,NA,TRBV24-1,NA,CATSPRGNEQFF
TRBJ2-1,TRBD1,TRBV2,NA,CASSEWQGAENEQFF
TRBJ2-1,NA,TRBV3-1/TRBV3-2,NA,CASSQDTKGGAYNEQFF
TRBJ2-1,NA,TRBV9,NA,CASSVSAESSYNEQFF
TRBJ1-5,TRBD1,TRBV28,once,CASRGSTGNNQPQHF
TRBJ2-5,TRBD1,TRBV5-1,NA,CASSLTGGAETQYF
TRBJ2-5,NA,TRBV11-3,NA,CASSLDFGQETQYF
TRBJ2-7,TRBD2,TRBV5-4,NA,CASSLGGRVYYEQYF
TRBJ1-1,NA,TRBV19,NA,CASSIGRVTEAFF
TRBJ2-3,NA,TRBV7-3,many,CASSRGQSDTQYF
TRBJ2-1,TRBD2,TRBV5-4,NA,CASSPRRTSGGYNEQFF
TRBJ2-3,TRBD1,TRBV4-2,NA,CASSQSRDRGTDTQYF
TRBJ1-1,NA,TRBV6-5,NA,CASRSLVRYTEAFF
TRBJ2-6,NA,TRBV5-4,NA,CASSSPGAGANVLTF
TRBJ2-1,NA,TRBV5-4,NA,CASSPDSAYNEQFF
TRBJ1-6,NA,TRBV5-6,NA,CASSPGSPYNSPLHF
TRBJ2-3,TRBD2,TRBV12-5,NA,CASAAGGYTDTQYF
TRBJ2-1,TRBD2,TRBV11-3,NA,CASSSRVAGKSYNEQFF
TRBJ1-2,TRBD1,TRBV12-5,NA,CASGLARGNYGYTF
TRBJ2-1,TRBD2,TRBV7-9,NA,CASSYGEGSPYNEQFF